The present T cell receptor beta chain was sequenced within a study of early T cells in non-severe SARS-CoV-2 infection. This clonotype appeared many times. CDR1 and CDR2 (germline): MNHNY, SVGAGI (reference sequence). Trimming cost V 7 bases and J 4 bases, with 20 bases left between them. The CDR3 spans 15 residues. Unique molecular identifiers were added to individual cDNA molecules. TCRdb processed the 5' RACE reads anew with MiXCR; each CDR3 protein has one entry. The sample carries about 34,000 distinct CDR3 sequences, 5.5% to 7.5% recorded once. This sequence originates from an adult who was a healthcare worker with PCR-confirmed SARS-CoV-2 infection or an uninfected control (not recorded which). The material sequenced was whole blood. The chain links TRBV6-6 to TRBJ2-7; unclear D gene. CDR3 sequence reads: CASTFGPGRPYEQYF. The CDR3 coding sequence is TGTGCCAGCACTTTCGGTCCCGGCAGACCATACGAGCAGTACTTC.